This TCR beta chain was captured by sequencing in a study of a mutant IDH1 vaccine in newly diagnosed glioma. Germline lookup yields CDR1 SGHRS and CDR2 YFSETQ. CDR3 length: 15 amino acids. V was cut by 4 bases and J by 5 bases, with 16 bases left in between. The method was immunoSEQ multiplex PCR; TCRdb's version includes in-frame clones alone and lacks a portion of them. In the table there are 60,000 or so clones, 80% to 90% of which are singletons. Comment on this clone: No antigen is known for it.

Stated time point: week 5, during vaccination. The content of each vaccine dose was 300 ug of mutant IDH1 20-mer peptide, and topical imiquimod accompanied it. The source of this sequence is a woman aged 50 to 60 with glioma. The V gene is TRBV5-1, the J gene TRBJ2-1, with a weak D call TRBD1 (6 bases). The source was PBMCs, collected from a glioma patient whose treatment included an IDH1 peptide vaccine. Written as DNA, the CDR3 is TGCGCCAGCAGCACTGCAGGGGAAACCCACAATGAGCAGTTCTTC. It encodes CASSTAGETHNEQFF.